Shown below are 28 T cell receptor beta chains from a single sample sequenced in a study of control samples from healthy donors and cancer patients. The method was immunoSEQ multiplex PCR; TCRdb's version includes in-frame clones alone and lacks a portion of them. The repertoire includes about 140,000 clones, roughly 89% of them detected once, and less than 8.5% sits in the top ten. The specimen was blood. The receptors come from a man between 18 and 29 years old in good health.

The J gene is TRBJ1-6, the V gene TRBV6-5; D possibly corresponds to TRBD1 (6 bases). V lost 6 bases, J lost 3 bases, and 12 bases lay in between. CDR1 and CDR2 from the germline V gene are MNHEY and SVGAGI. This CDR3 has 15 amino acids. This chain's CDR3 is CASRDRSVYNSPLHF. In nucleotides, the CDR3 is TGTGCCAGCAGAGACAGGTCCGTCTATAATTCACCCCTCCACTTT.

V and J are TRBV6-1 and TRBJ1-2; no clear D gene. V was cut by 2 bases and J by 2 bases, with 6 bases left in between. Germline CDR1 is MNHNS and CDR2 is SASEGT. CDR3 length: 13 residues. The CDR3 sequence is CASSEWPNYGYTF. In DNA form, the CDR3 reads TGTGCCAGCAGTGAATGGCCCAACTATGGCTACACCTTC.

The chain carries TRBV2 and TRBJ1-6; D is uncertain. CDR3 size: 12 residues. The germline V gene has CDR1 SNHLY and CDR2 FYNNEI. Trimming removed 1 base at V and 10 bases at J, with 5 bases between. Written as DNA, the CDR3 is TGTGCCAGCAGTGAAGAGGTGTCACCCCTCCACTTT. This codes for CASSEEVSPLHF. The full variable domain, its missing parts supplied by reference TRBV2 and TRBJ1-6, is EPEVTQTPSHQVTQMGQEVILRCVPISNHLYFYWYRQILGQKVEFLVSFYNNEISEKSEIFDDQFSVERPDGSNFTLKIRSTKLEDSAMYFCASSEEVSPLHFGNGTRLTVT.

This clone has a handful of counts. Additional DNA sequences in this sample encode the identical CDR3. V and J are TRBV7-2 and TRBJ2-5, with 15 bases lining up with TRBD2. V trimming: 2 bases; J trimming: 5 bases; junction bases outside the gene matches: 3. Germline V CDR1 and CDR2: SGHTA, FQGNSA. CDR3 length: 16 amino acids. The CDR3 DNA reads as TGTGCCAGCAGCTTAAGGACTAGCGGGGGGGCGGAGACCCAGTACTTC. Its protein product is CASSLRTSGGAETQYF.

The genes are TRBV4-3 and TRBJ1-4; D is ambiguous. The CDR3 loop spans 16 amino acids. The V end lost 0 bases, the J end lost 4 bases, and 12 bases lay between the germline ends. The germline CDR1 and CDR2 sequences are LGHNA and YSLEER. The CDR3 coding sequence is TGCGCCAGCAGCCAAGATCGGGCAGACTATAATGAAAAACTGTTTTTT. Translating it yields CASSQDRADYNEKLFF.

V is TRBV2 and J is TRBJ1-1; possible D gene TRBD1, 5 bases. The CDR3 contains 17 residues. Trimming left V 1 base short and J 0 bases short, with 15 bases between. Germline V CDR1 and CDR2: SNHLY, FYNNEI. CDR3 bases: TGTGCCAGCAGTGAAGGGCCAGGGTGGTCGTTGAACACTGAAGCTTTCTTT. This sequence encodes CASSEGPGWSLNTEAFF.

The chain employs TRBV5-5 and TRBJ2-1; 7 bases are a match to TRBD1. CDR1 is SGHKS, CDR2 YYEKEE, per germline (reference sequence). V was pared by 5 bases and J by 2 bases, with 7 bases of the junction left unmatched. The CDR3 loop spans 15 amino acids. CDR3 DNA: TGTGCCAGCAGTTCAGGACAGGACGCCTACAATGAGCAGTTCTTC. Translating it yields CASSSGQDAYNEQFF.

This chain connects TRBV4-1 to TRBJ1-6, with 11 positions matching TRBD1. The CDR3 covers 15 residues. Germline V gene lookup returns CDR1 MGHRA and CDR2 YSYEKL. Germline trimming cut 4 bases from V and 7 bases from J; bases unmatched to any gene: 3. In DNA form, the CDR3 reads TGCGCCAGCAGCCGAGGGACAGGGGGAAATTCACCCCTCCACTTT. It codes for CASSRGTGGNSPLHF.

The chain combines TRBV28 with TRBJ1-2, with D possibly matching TRBD1 (5 bases). Looked up from germline, CDR1 is MDHEN and CDR2 is SYDVKM. V was pared by 5 bases and J by 4 bases, with 11 bases between. The CDR3 is 13 amino acids. The CDR3 coding sequence is TGTGCCAGCAGTCCGGGGACCCTCTATGGCTACACCTTC. Protein product: CASSPGTLYGYTF.

The rearrangement uses TRBV6-5 and TRBJ2-7, with 8 bases matching TRBD1. The germline V gene has CDR1 MNHEY and CDR2 SVGAGI. This CDR3 spans 14 amino acids. Trimming removed 5 bases from V and 6 bases from J; junction bases left unmatched: 9. The CDR3 DNA sequence: TGTGCCAGCAGTACAGGCCCCGACAGGGGCGAGCAGTACTTC. Amino acid sequence: CASSTGPDRGEQYF.

The chain uses TRBV6-5 and TRBJ1-2, with D possibly matching TRBD1 (5 bases). CDR1 and CDR2 (germline): MNHEY, SVGAGI. Trimming took off 4 bases at V and 8 bases at J, with 14 bases between the two ends. The CDR3 length is 13 residues. The DNA of the CDR3 is TGTGCCAGCAGTTCCCCCCGAGGGGACGGCTACACCTTC. As protein: CASSSPRGDGYTF.

A single count supports this clone. The gene calls are TRBV28 and TRBJ2-5, with 8 bases identical to TRBD2. The CDR3 runs to 15 residues. The V gene's germline CDR1 is MDHEN and CDR2 SYDVKM. Trimming at V came to 6 bases and at J to 5 bases, leaving 11 bases not matched to a gene. CDR3 in DNA: TGTGCCAGCAGATACCACGGGGGGGATGCGGAGACCCAGTACTTC. Translation gives CASRYHGGDAETQYF.

The chain uses TRBV28 and TRBJ2-7, with 11 nucleotides matching TRBD1. CDR1 MDHEN and CDR2 SYDVKM come from the germline V gene. The trim removed 5 bases at V and 6 bases at J, leaving 9 bases unmatched. The CDR3 is 15 amino acids. The CDR3 here is CASSVPGTGGREQYF. CDR3 bases: TGTGCCAGCAGTGTCCCCGGGACAGGGGGTCGCGAGCAGTACTTC.

V is TRBV12-3 or TRBV12-4 and J is TRBJ1-5; the match to TRBD1 covers 9 bases. The CDR3 sequence is 13 residues long. The V segment lost 6 bases and the J segment 5 bases; nucleotides outside the gene matches: 2. CDR3 sequence (DNA): TGTGCCAGCAGCAGGGACAGGGATCAGCCCCAGCATTTT. Amino acids: CASSRDRDQPQHF.

The chain couples TRBV19 to TRBJ1-2; weak D call: TRBD1 (6 bases). In germline, CDR1 is LNHDA, CDR2 SQIVND (reference sequence). This CDR3 has 15 residues. V lost 7 bases and J 4 bases, leaving 19 bases between the germline ends. CDR3 residues: CASTPLGGLIYGYTF. As DNA, the CDR3 is TGTGCCAGTACCCCCTTGGGGGGGCTCATCTATGGCTACACCTTC. Using reference TRBV19 and TRBJ1-2 for the parts outside the CDR3, the full variable domain is DGGITQSPKYLFRKEGQNVTLSCEQNLNHDAMYWYRQDPGQGLRLIYYSQIVNDFQKGDIAEGYSVSREKKESFPLTVTSAQKNPTAFYLCASTPLGGLIYGYTFGSGTRLTVV.

The chain joins TRBV25-1 to TRBJ1-1; a weak D match, TRBD1 (6 bases). This CDR3 has 17 amino acids. Germline-derived CDR1 and CDR2 are MGHDK and SYGVNS. Trimming left V 1 base short and J 4 bases short, with 19 bases between. CDR3 sequence: CASSELGGRQGFTEAFF. DNA of the CDR3: TGTGCCAGCAGTGAATTAGGCGGGAGGCAGGGGTTCACTGAAGCTTTCTTT. Full variable domain (rest looked up from reference TRBV25-1 and TRBJ1-1): EADIYQTPRYLVIGTGKKITLECSQTMGHDKMYWYQQDPGMELHLIHYSYGVNSTEKGDLSSESTVSRIRTEHFPLTLESARPSHTSQYLCASSELGGRQGFTEAFFGQGTRLTVV.

The table lists this clone with a few counts. The CDR3 nucleotides are TGTGCCAGCAGTGAAAAGGGCCCCCGGACAGGGGGCGGTTGGGATGAGCAGTTCTTC. Its protein product is CASSEKGPRTGGGWDEQFF. The V call is TRBV6-1, the J call TRBJ2-1, with 11 bases identical to TRBD1. CDR1 MNHNS and CDR2 SASEGT come from the germline V gene. The length of the CDR3 is 19 residues. The V segment lost 2 bases and the J segment 8 bases; nucleotides outside the gene matches: 17.

The V and J genes are TRBV29-1 and TRBJ2-7; D unclear. Per the germline V gene, CDR1 is SQVTM and CDR2 is ANQGSEA. V lost 4 bases and J lost 6, with 16 bases in between. The CDR3 sequence is 13 residues long. The CDR3 DNA reads TGCAGCGTTGTGGTCAGCTATACGGTCGAGCAGTACTTC. Protein product: CSVVVSYTVEQYF.

This clone was observed a few times. CDR3 coding DNA: TGCGCCAGCAGCCAGAGAACAGAGGATCAGCCCCAGCATTTT. It yields the protein CASSQRTEDQPQHF. The rearrangement uses TRBV4-1 and TRBJ1-5; D ambiguous. Germline CDR1 and CDR2: MGHRA and YSYEKL. This CDR3 region has 14 residues. The V end was cut by 3 bases, the J end by 5 bases, with 11 bases between.

The table lists this clone with a few counts. V and J are TRBV2 and TRBJ2-2; D is uncertain. Germline V gene lookup returns CDR1 SNHLY and CDR2 FYNNEI. The V and J ends lost 6 bases and 5 bases respectively, with 7 bases between them. CDR3 length: 12 amino acids. The CDR3 DNA is TGTGCCAGCAGCCCTTTGACCGGGGAGCTGTTTTTT. Its translation is CASSPLTGELFF. The full variable domain, its missing parts supplied by reference TRBV2 and TRBJ2-2, is EPEVTQTPSHQVTQMGQEVILRCVPISNHLYFYWYRQILGQKVEFLVSFYNNEISEKSEIFDDQFSVERPDGSNFTLKIRSTKLEDSAMYFCASSPLTGELFFGEGSRLTVL.

The chain has TRBV27 and TRBJ1-2; TRBD1 matches at 8 bases. CDR3 length: 15 amino acids. The trim removed 2 bases at V and 8 bases at J, leaving 10 bases unmatched. Germline V gene sequence: CDR1 MNHEY, CDR2 SMNVEV (reference sequence). The CDR3 sequence: CASSLGTGGSEGYTF. CDR3 coding DNA: TGTGCCAGCAGTTTAGGGACAGGAGGAAGTGAAGGCTACACCTTC.

The genes are TRBV27 and TRBJ2-5, with TRBD2 matching over 13 bases. The CDR3 covers 14 residues. The germline V gene encodes CDR1 MNHEY and CDR2 SMNVEV (reference sequence). The ends lost 4 bases at V and 5 bases at J; junction bases unmatched: 1. The CDR3 sequence is CASSSTSGGETQYF. For the CDR3, the DNA is TGTGCCAGCAGTTCGACTAGCGGGGGGGAGACCCAGTACTTC.

The table lists this clone with a few counts. This rearrangement joins TRBV11-2 to TRBJ1-2, with D uncertain. Trimming shortened V by 5 bases and J by 3 bases, and 19 bases separated the two germline ends. Germline V gene lookup returns CDR1 SGHAT and CDR2 FQNNGV. The CDR3 consists of 16 residues. This chain's CDR3 is CASSHGGTPSHYGYTF. CDR3 DNA: TGTGCCAGCAGCCACGGCGGAACCCCAAGTCACTATGGCTACACCTTC.

The chain joins TRBV3-1 (or the pseudogene TRBV3-2) to TRBJ1-1, with D possibly being TRBD1 (5 bases). The CDR3 length is 14 residues. Germline CDR1 is LGHDT and CDR2 is YNNKEL (reference sequence). V was trimmed by 8 bases and J by 5 bases, leaving 18 bases between them. CDR3 amino acids: CASSSGFSWTEAFF. The CDR3, as DNA: TGTGCCAGCTCGTCAGGGTTTTCGTGGACTGAAGCTTTCTTT.

The chain links TRBV7-2 to TRBJ1-2; the D gene is possibly TRBD1 (6 bases). Germline CDR1 is SGHTA and CDR2 is FQGNSA. The V gene lost 2 bases and the J gene lost 8 bases, with 15 bases spanning the gap. The CDR3 length is 14 residues. The CDR3 sequence: CASSLTTSGVGYTF. The CDR3 bases are TGTGCCAGCAGCTTAACTACTTCAGGGGTCGGCTACACCTTC.

This chain connects TRBV5-1 to TRBJ1-1, with D possibly being TRBD1 (5 bases). The V end lost 4 bases, the J end lost 1 base, and 14 bases lay between the germline ends. Germline CDR1 and CDR2: SGHRS and YFSETQ. CDR3 length equals 15 residues. The CDR3 protein is CASSPSRGRNTEAFF. Here the CDR3 DNA reads TGCGCCAGCAGCCCATCTCGGGGCAGGAACACTGAAGCTTTCTTT.

V and J are TRBV11-2 and TRBJ2-7, with a weak D call TRBD2 (5 bases). The CDR3 has 14 amino acids. Germline CDR1 reads SGHAT; CDR2 reads FQNNGV. Trimming left V 2 bases short and J 3 bases short, with 11 bases between. The CDR3, as DNA: TGTGCCAGCAGCTTATCGGCGGGTGTCTACGAGCAGTACTTC. This sequence encodes CASSLSAGVYEQYF.

The rearrangement links TRBV24-1 to TRBJ1-1, with a weak D call TRBD1 (6 bases). With 3 bases removed from V and 4 bases from J, the gap between germline ends came to 11 bases. CDR3 size: 14 residues. Germline V gene sequence: CDR1 KGHDR, CDR2 SFDVKD. CDR3 coding DNA: TGTGCCACCAGTGATCTTCGAGGGGGCACTGAAGCTTTCTTT. As protein: CATSDLRGGTEAFF.